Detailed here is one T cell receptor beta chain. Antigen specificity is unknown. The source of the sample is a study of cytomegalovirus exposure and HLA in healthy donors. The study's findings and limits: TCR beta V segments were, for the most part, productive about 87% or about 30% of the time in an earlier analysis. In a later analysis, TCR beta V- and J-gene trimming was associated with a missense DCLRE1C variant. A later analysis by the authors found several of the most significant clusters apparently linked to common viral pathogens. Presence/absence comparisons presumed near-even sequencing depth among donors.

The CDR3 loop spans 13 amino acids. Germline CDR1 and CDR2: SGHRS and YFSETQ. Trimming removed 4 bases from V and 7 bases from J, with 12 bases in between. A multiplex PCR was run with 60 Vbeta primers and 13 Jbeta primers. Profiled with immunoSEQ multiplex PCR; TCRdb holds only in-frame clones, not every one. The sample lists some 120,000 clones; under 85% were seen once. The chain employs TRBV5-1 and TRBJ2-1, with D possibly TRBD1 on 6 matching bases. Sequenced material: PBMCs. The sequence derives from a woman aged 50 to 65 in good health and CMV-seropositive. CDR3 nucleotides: TGCGCCAGCAGCGAACCAGGGGCGAATGAGCAGTTCTTC. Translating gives CASSEPGANEQFF.